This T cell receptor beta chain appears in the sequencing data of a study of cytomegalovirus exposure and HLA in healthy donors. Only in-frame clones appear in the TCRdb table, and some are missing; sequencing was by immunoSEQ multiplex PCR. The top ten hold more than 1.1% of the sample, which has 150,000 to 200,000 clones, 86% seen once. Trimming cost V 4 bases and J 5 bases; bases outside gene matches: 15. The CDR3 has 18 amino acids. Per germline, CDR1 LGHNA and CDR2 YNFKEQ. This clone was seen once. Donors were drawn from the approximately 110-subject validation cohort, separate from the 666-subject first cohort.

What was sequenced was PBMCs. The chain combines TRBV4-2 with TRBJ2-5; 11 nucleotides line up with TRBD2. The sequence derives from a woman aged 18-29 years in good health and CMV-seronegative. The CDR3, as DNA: TGTGCCAGCAGCCCCATTAAAGCTAGCGGGGGGCCAGGGGAGACCCAGTACTTC. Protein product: CASSPIKASGGPGETQYF.